This T cell receptor beta chain was profiled in a study of CXCR3-negative and CXCR3-positive naive CD8 T cells. Germline loops: CDR1 MNHNY, CDR2 SVGAGI (reference sequence). This CDR3 has 14 amino acids. Carrying UMI labels, the TRB cDNA libraries were prepared through 5' RACE. TCRdb derives one entry per CDR3 protein from the 5' RACE reads, leaving out DNA. This repertoire includes about 41,000 distinct CDR3 sequences. This chain connects TRBV6-6 to TRBJ2-7. This TCR was sampled from a human donor in good health. Some clones in this sample may be carry-over from other donors' samples. The sequenced sample was naive CXCR3- CD8+ T cells from blood. Subset in this sample: CD45RO-CCR7+CD27+CD95- naive CD8+ T cells lacking CXCR3 (TNR3-). The CDR3: CASSLSWDSYEQYF.